This T cell receptor beta chain originates from a study of T-cell memory formation after mild COVID-19. Study summary: Clusters were largely donor specific.

MiXCR, run by TCRdb on the 5' RACE reads, gives a single entry per CDR3 protein. The table shows about 350,000 distinct CDR3 sequences, with roughly 14% occurring only once. A remark on this clonotype: The antigen remains unidentified.

Overall study results and limits: Clones from the second wave (peaking day 37) had unconfirmed SARS-CoV-2 specificity.

The sequenced sample consisted of PBMCs or a T cell subset sorted from them (not recorded which). The sequence derives from a man younger than 35 who had mild COVID-19 (a few samples of this study predate the infection). Cell type and time point are not known.

The CDR3 loop is CSAREARGRGYGYTF. DNA of the CDR3: TGCAGTGCTAGAGAGGCCAGGGGGCGAGGCTATGGCTACACCTTC. The chain combines TRBV20-1 with TRBJ1-2; TRBD1 matches at 8 bases. Looked up from germline, CDR1 is DFQATT and CDR2 is SNEGSKA (reference sequence). V shed 0 bases and J 4 bases; nucleotides not matched to a gene: 7. This CDR3 spans 15 amino acids.